The source of this TCR beta chain is a study of blood T cell repertoires in COVID-19. On the study more broadly: COVID-19 samples collected from the United States, Italy and Spain covered acute and convalescent phases. In each case, the material was cDNA or gDNA derived from T cells, B-cell-depleted T cells, or PBMCs.

Germline V CDR1 and CDR2: SGHRS, YFSETQ. The length of the CDR3 is 15 residues. Trimming removed 8 bases from V and 4 bases from J; junction bases left unmatched: 13. Authors' processing steps: It was from reference gene primer amplification that nucleated cell counts were estimated. Clones were read by immunoSEQ multiplex PCR, and TCRdb kept only the in-frame ones, dropping some. The V and J calls and clone size are taken from that table; D and trimming were inferred from the DNA. The sample carries approximately 170,000 clones, 80% to 85% recorded once. Source material: peripheral blood. This TCR came from a human donor with acute or convalescent COVID-19. The donor label of this sample is uncertain. The chain is built from TRBV5-1 and TRBJ1-2; 8 bases align to TRBD1. The CDR3 sequence: CASNSGGTSFYGYTF. DNA for the CDR3: TGCGCCAGTAATTCAGGGGGCACCTCCTTCTATGGCTACACCTTC.